This T cell receptor (beta chain) is drawn from a study of human T cells and chemical hapten exposure. As for the study in general: Patients received weekly diphenylcyclopropenone doses to the scalp throughout the roughly 26-week study.

TCRdb independently ran MiXCR on the RACE reads; one entry per CDR3 protein. Of roughly 32,000 distinct CDR3 sequences in the sample, more than 5% were seen once. Described time point: patch test 3, about 24 weeks after DPC sensitization. Treatment defined: therapeutic diphenylcyclopropenone sensitization with weekly scalp DPC. The starting material, unfractionated whole blood, was used for total RNA extraction. From germline, CDR1 is SGHDT and CDR2 YYEEEE. This CDR3 spans 12 amino acids. V gave up 0 bases and J gave up 4 bases, with 2 bases separating them. This clonotype was recorded at least ten times.

The rearrangement links TRBV5-6 to TRBJ1-5; D remains ambiguous. Specimen: whole blood, collected in connection with sensitization to the hapten diphenylcyclopropenone (DPC). This receptor was obtained from a man aged 25 to 45 with alopecia areata. Some clones in this sample may be carry-over from other donors' samples. CDR3 region: CASSLGNQPQHF. CDR3 coding DNA: TGTGCCAGCAGCTTGGGTAATCAGCCCCAGCATTTT.